Many counts were recorded for the clone carrying this T cell receptor (beta chain). Its antigen is unidentified. The CDR3 loop spans 17 amino acids. Per the germline V gene, CDR1 is SGHRS and CDR2 is YFSETQ. V dropped 0 bases and J dropped 2; count of bases not matched to a gene: 5. These data are taken from a study of CD8 T cells in ankylosing spondylitis. Study outcomes and limitations: Disease-linked clones reportedly concentrated significantly in matched ankylosing spondylitis synovial fluid.

Quantitative 5'-RACE was performed with molecular barcodes, and it yielded the TCR beta libraries. A single record per CDR3 protein comes from TCRdb applying MiXCR to the 5' RACE reads. This repertoire shows approximately 30,000 distinct CDR3 sequences, about 6.8% found once; its top ten account for more than 9%. Sequencing was carried out using blood, either unsorted or a sorted T cell fraction (not recorded which). The chain carries TRBV5-1 and TRBJ2-1, with 10 bases matching TRBD1. The TCR sequence derives from a male donor with ankylosing spondylitis or in good health (not recorded which). CDR3 nucleotides: TGCGCCAGCAGCTTGGTTCCGGGGACAGGGGCCTACAATGAGCAGTTCTTC. Its translation is CASSLVPGTGAYNEQFF.